These T cell receptor beta chains were read from a single sample in a study of blood T cell repertoires in COVID-19. Assay used: immunoSEQ multiplex PCR; TCRdb lists only in-frame clones, some missing. In the table there are around 200,000 clones, around nine tenths of which are singletons. The material sequenced was peripheral blood. The receptors shown here come from a man between 18 and 29 years old with active or convalescent COVID-19. CDR3s include the opening cysteine and the closing phenylalanine or tryptophan. The order of the fields is D gene, V gene, J gene, clone size, CDR3 DNA, CDR3 protein. The D gene is left open where the match is weak. Expanded clones get a size class; other rows say once, few or many, or leave the size out.

.	TRBV5-4	TRBJ1-6	.	TGTGCCAGCAGCCAGGGACCGGCCGCGGGATCACCCCTCCACTTT	CASSQGPAAGSPLHF
.	TRBV15	TRBJ2-1	.	TGTGCCACCAGCAGTGGGGTTGGGGCATTCACTCATGAGCAGTTCTTC	CATSSGVGAFTHEQFF
TRBD1	TRBV2	TRBJ2-3	.	TGTGCCAGCATTAGGGACAGGGGGCGTAGAGATACGCAGTATTTT	CASIRDRGRRDTQYF
TRBD1	TRBV19	TRBJ1-2	.	TGTGCCAGTAGTGTGGACAGGGTGAATGGCTACACCTTC	CASSVDRVNGYTF
.	TRBV3-1/TRBV3-2	TRBJ2-2	.	TGTGCCAGCTCCCTACAGGGATTAAACACCGGGGAGCTGTTTTTT	CASSLQGLNTGELFF
TRBD2	TRBV24-1	TRBJ2-2	.	TGTGCCACTGGGACTAGCGGGGTGAACACCGGGGAGCTGTTTTTT	CATGTSGVNTGELFF
.	TRBV6-1	TRBJ2-1	.	TGTGCCAGCAGTGAAGCGCTTCTTGGCAGGGGATCGGTCAATGAGCAGTTCTTC	CASSEALLGRGSVNEQFF
.	TRBV29-1	TRBJ1-1	.	TGCAGCGTTGAAGCGGGGTACATGAACACTGAAGCTTTCTTT	CSVEAGYMNTEAFF
TRBD1	TRBV30	TRBJ1-2	.	TGTGCCTGGTCCCGGGACAGGGGAGTCTATGGCTACACCTTC	CAWSRDRGVYGYTF
.	TRBV30	TRBJ1-1	.	TGTGCCTGGAGTGGTCCTAGAAATTCTGAAGCTTTCTTT	CAWSGPRNSEAFF
.	TRBV11-2	TRBJ2-1	once	TGTGCCAGCAGCTTAGGGCAAAACAATGAGCAGTTCTTC	CASSLGQNNEQFF
TRBD1	TRBV30	TRBJ1-5	.	TGTGCCTGGACCCCGGGACAGGGGGCCCATCAGCCCCAGCATTTT	CAWTPGQGAHQPQHF
TRBD2	TRBV4-1	TRBJ2-1	.	TGCGCCAGCAGCCAACCGACTAGCAGCCAGAATGAGCAGTTCTTC	CASSQPTSSQNEQFF
.	TRBV6-5	TRBJ1-5	.	TGTGCCAGCAGCCGCCCGACAGGACCCCATCAGCCCCAGCATTTT	CASSRPTGPHQPQHF
.	TRBV30	TRBJ1-2	.	TGTGCCTGGAGTCCACGGTTCAGGGGCTACACCTTC	CAWSPRFRGYTF
.	TRBV2	TRBJ1-6	.	TGTGCCAGCAATCCGGGGGTCTCTAATAATTCACCCCTCCACTTT	CASNPGVSNNSPLHF
.	TRBV28	TRBJ2-3	.	TGTGCCAGCAGTTCCCGACTCACGCGAGGAGATACGCAGTATTTT	CASSSRLTRGDTQYF
.	TRBV7-3	TRBJ2-3	.	TGTGCCAGCAGCTTAACAGGGGCAGATACGCAGTATTTT	CASSLTGADTQYF
TRBD1	TRBV7-9	TRBJ1-6	.	TGTGCCAGCAGCCCACCGACCGGACAGGGGCGCAATTCACCCCTCCACTTT	CASSPPTGQGRNSPLHF
.	TRBV5-1	TRBJ2-1	.	TGCGCCAGCAGCTTGGCCCCCCGTTACAATGAGCAGTTCTTC	CASSLAPRYNEQFF
.	TRBV5-1	TRBJ2-1	.	TGCGCCAGCAGCTTGTTTCAGGGGTATCCTATCTTC	CASSLFQGYPIF